One sample yielded the 13 T cell receptor beta chains listed below, sequenced in a study of blood T cell repertoires in COVID-19. TCRdb's table, derived via immunoSEQ multiplex PCR, lists solely in-frame clones and lacks some. The sample shows 110,000 to 150,000 clones, roughly 79% of them seen only once. Sequencing was performed on peripheral blood. The receptors were gathered from a human donor in a cohort sampled during active COVID-19.

J is TRBJ1-2 and V is TRBV7-9, with TRBD1 matching 11 bases. Trimming at V came to 5 bases and at J to 6 bases, leaving 5 bases not matched to a gene. The CDR3 covers 14 residues. Germline lookup yields CDR1 SEHNR and CDR2 FQNEAQ (reference sequence). For the CDR3, the DNA is TGTGCCAGCAGCCAGGACAGGGGGCAGAATGGCTACACCTTC. Translation gives CASSQDRGQNGYTF.

This chain links TRBV6-5 with TRBJ2-5; 7 positions match TRBD1. The J call may be faulty, since TRBJ2-7 better matches the DNA end. The CDR3 runs to 14 residues. Germline V gene data show CDR1 as MNHEY and CDR2 as SVGAGI. The CDR3 here is CASSPDRASYEQYF. CDR3 nucleotides: TGTGCCAGCAGCCCCGACAGGGCCTCCTACGAGCAGTACTTC.

The J gene is TRBJ1-1, the V gene TRBV24-1, with a tentative D call TRBD1 (5 bases). With 7 bases removed from V and 1 base from J, the gap between germline ends came to 9 bases. The V gene's germline CDR1 is KGHDR and CDR2 SFDVKD. The CDR3 has 13 residues. For the CDR3, the DNA is TGTGCCACCAGCTCAGGGTCGAACACTGAAGCTTTCTTT. This sequence encodes CATSSGSNTEAFF.

This clone was picked up one time. The V call is TRBV7-8, the J call TRBJ2-7; the match to TRBD2 covers 7 bases. The CDR3 is made up of 15 amino acids. Germline CDR1 and CDR2: SGHVS and FQNEAQ. V dropped 6 bases and J dropped 0; count of bases not matched to a gene: 8. The CDR3 here is CASRLEAGLSYEQYF. The DNA of the CDR3 is TGTGCCAGCAGGTTGGAAGCGGGGCTCTCCTACGAGCAGTACTTC. Using reference TRBV7-8 and TRBJ2-7 for the parts outside the CDR3, the full variable domain is GAGVSQSPRYKVAKRGQDVALRCDPISGHVSLFWYQQALGQGPEFLTYFQNEAQLDKSGLPSDRFFAERPEGSVSTLKIQRTQQEDSAVYLCASRLEAGLSYEQYFGPGTRLTVT.

V usage is TRBV4-1 and J usage is TRBJ1-1, with TRBD1 as a possible D gene (6 bases). CDR3 length: 14 residues. The germline V gene encodes CDR1 MGHRA and CDR2 YSYEKL. Trimming removed 0 bases at V and 6 bases at J, with 11 bases between. Here the CDR3 DNA reads TGCGCCAGCAGCCAAGAATACAGGGTCTCTGAAGCTTTCTTT. Translation: CASSQEYRVSEAFF.

This clone was detected a few times. V and J are TRBV27 and TRBJ2-3; D ambiguous. V shed 6 bases and J shed 2 bases, with 9 bases lying between them. Per the germline V gene, CDR1 is MNHEY and CDR2 is SMNVEV (reference sequence). The CDR3 totals 13 residues. Here the CDR3 DNA reads TGTGCCAGCAGCCGCACCTACACAGATACGCAGTATTTT. Encoded protein: CASSRTYTDTQYF.

This chain joins TRBV28 and TRBJ1-2, with no clear D. Germline CDR1 is MDHEN and CDR2 is SYDVKM. V was cut by 4 bases and J by 2 bases, with 11 bases left in between. The CDR3 is 14 residues long. The chain's CDR3 is CASSSPGTNYGYTF. The CDR3 nucleotides are TGTGCCAGCAGTTCCCCGGGTACAAACTATGGCTACACCTTC.

The chain links TRBV3-1 (or the pseudogene TRBV3-2) to TRBJ1-6; D is ambiguous. Germline V gene sequence: CDR1 LGHDT, CDR2 YNNKEL (reference sequence). The CDR3 loop spans 14 amino acids. Trimming took off 1 base at V and 5 bases at J, with 6 bases between the two ends. CDR3 sequence: CASSQVYNNSPLHF. As DNA, the CDR3 is TGTGCCAGCAGCCAAGTGTACAATAATTCACCCCTCCACTTT.

The genes are TRBV18 and TRBJ1-3; 10 bases agree with TRBD1. The CDR3 consists of 15 residues. With 3 bases clipped from V and 4 bases from J, the junction kept 3 bases outside the gene matches. Germline V gene lookup returns CDR1 KGHSH and CDR2 LQKENI. CDR3 residues: CASSPGTGEGNTIYF. In nucleotides, the CDR3 is TGTGCCAGCTCACCCGGGACAGGGGAAGGAAACACCATATATTTT.

The chain links TRBV29-1 to TRBJ1-1; 7 bases align to TRBD1. Looked up from germline, CDR1 is SQVTM and CDR2 is ANQGSEA. The CDR3 is made up of 15 amino acids. Trimming cost V 4 bases and J 2 bases; bases outside gene matches: 10. Written as DNA, the CDR3 is TGCAGCGTTGCTGGGACAGCAATCTCTAACACTGAAGCTTTCTTT. It is translated as CSVAGTAISNTEAFF.

The chain has TRBV7-2 and TRBJ2-7; 8 bases are shared with TRBD1. J gave up 4 bases and V 2 bases, and 7 bases lay outside the gene matches. Germline CDR1 SGHTA, CDR2 FQGNSA. The CDR3 is made up of 15 amino acids. CDR3 sequence: CASSLLPGQDYEQYF. CDR3 sequence (DNA): TGTGCCAGCAGCTTACTACCGGGACAGGATTACGAGCAGTACTTC.

This clone was seen only once. The chain recombines TRBV28 with TRBJ1-2, with TRBD1 matching 8 bases. This CDR3 contains 15 residues. After removal of 7 bases from V and 8 bases from J, the junction contained 15 bases not matched to a gene. The germline V gene encodes CDR1 MDHEN and CDR2 SYDVKM. The chain's CDR3 is CASNPRGRRGDGYTF. The CDR3 nucleotides read TGTGCCAGCAATCCCAGGGGGCGAAGGGGAGACGGCTACACCTTC.

The chain is built from TRBV5-4 and TRBJ2-7, with TRBD2 matching over 8 bases. The CDR3 is 15 residues long. Germline V gene data show CDR1 as SGHNT and CDR2 as YYREEE (reference sequence). V was pared by 3 bases and J by 5 bases, with 10 bases of the junction left unmatched. In DNA form, the CDR3 reads TGTGCCAGCAGCTCCCCCGGGACTAGTTTTGACGAGCAGTACTTC. Translated: CASSSPGTSFDEQYF.